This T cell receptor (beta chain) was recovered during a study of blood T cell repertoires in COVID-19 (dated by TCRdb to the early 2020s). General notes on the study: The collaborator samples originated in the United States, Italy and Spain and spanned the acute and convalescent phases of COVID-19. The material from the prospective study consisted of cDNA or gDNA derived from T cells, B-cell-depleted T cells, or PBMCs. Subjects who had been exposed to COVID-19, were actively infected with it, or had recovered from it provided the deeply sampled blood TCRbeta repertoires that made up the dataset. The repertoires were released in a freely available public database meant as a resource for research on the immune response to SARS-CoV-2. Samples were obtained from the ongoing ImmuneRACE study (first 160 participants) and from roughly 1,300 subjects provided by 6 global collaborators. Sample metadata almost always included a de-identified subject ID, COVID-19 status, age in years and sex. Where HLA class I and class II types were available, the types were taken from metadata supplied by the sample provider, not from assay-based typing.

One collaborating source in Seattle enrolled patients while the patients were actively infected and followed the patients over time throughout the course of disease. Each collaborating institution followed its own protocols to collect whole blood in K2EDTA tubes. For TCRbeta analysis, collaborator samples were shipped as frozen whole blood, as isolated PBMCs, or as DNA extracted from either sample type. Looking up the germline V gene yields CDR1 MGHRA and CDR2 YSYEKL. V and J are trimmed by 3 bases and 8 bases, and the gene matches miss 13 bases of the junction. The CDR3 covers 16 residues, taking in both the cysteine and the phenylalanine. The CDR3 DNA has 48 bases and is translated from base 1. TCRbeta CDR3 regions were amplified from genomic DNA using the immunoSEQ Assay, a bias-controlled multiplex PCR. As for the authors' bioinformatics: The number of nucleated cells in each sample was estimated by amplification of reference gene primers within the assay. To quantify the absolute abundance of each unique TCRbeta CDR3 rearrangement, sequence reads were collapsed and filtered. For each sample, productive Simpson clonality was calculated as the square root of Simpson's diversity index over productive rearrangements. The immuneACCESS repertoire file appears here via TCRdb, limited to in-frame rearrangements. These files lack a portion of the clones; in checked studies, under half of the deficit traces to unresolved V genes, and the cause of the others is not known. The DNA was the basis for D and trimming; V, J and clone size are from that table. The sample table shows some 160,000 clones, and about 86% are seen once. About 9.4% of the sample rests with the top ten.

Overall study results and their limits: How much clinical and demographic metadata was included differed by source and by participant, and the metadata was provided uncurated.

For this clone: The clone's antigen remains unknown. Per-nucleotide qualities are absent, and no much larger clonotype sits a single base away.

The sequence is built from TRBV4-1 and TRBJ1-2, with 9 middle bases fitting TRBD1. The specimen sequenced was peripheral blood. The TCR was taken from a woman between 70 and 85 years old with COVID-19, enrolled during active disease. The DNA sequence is TGCGCCAGCAGCCAGGAACCGGGACAGGGTCGGTTCGGCTACACCTTC. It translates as CASSQEPGQGRFGYTF.